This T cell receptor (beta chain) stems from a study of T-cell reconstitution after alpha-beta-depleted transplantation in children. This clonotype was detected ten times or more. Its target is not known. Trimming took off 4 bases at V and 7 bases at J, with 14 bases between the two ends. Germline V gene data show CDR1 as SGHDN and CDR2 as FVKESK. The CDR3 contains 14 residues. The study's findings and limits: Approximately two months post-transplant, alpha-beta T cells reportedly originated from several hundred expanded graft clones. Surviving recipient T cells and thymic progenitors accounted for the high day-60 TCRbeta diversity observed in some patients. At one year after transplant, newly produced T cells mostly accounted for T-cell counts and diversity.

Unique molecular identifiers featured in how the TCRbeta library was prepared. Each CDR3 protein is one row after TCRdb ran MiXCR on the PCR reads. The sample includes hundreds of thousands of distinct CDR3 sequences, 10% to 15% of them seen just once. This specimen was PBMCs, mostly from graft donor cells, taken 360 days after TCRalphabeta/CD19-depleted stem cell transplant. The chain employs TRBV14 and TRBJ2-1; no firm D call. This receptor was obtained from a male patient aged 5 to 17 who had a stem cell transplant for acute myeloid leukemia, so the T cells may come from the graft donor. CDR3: CASSRPGMRNEQFF. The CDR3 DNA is TGTGCCAGCAGCCGCCCTGGGATGAGGAATGAGCAGTTCTTC.